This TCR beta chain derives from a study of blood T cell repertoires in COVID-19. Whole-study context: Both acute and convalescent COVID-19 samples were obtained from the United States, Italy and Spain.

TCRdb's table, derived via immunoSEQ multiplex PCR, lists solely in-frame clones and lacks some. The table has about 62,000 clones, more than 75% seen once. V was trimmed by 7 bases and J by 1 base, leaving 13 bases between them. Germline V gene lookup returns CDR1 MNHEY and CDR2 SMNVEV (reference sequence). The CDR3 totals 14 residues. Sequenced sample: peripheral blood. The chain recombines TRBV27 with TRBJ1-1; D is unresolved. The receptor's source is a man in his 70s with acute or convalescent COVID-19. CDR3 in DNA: TGTGCCAGCATCGCCTTTTCGGGGAACACTGAAGCTTTCTTT. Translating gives CASIAFSGNTEAFF.